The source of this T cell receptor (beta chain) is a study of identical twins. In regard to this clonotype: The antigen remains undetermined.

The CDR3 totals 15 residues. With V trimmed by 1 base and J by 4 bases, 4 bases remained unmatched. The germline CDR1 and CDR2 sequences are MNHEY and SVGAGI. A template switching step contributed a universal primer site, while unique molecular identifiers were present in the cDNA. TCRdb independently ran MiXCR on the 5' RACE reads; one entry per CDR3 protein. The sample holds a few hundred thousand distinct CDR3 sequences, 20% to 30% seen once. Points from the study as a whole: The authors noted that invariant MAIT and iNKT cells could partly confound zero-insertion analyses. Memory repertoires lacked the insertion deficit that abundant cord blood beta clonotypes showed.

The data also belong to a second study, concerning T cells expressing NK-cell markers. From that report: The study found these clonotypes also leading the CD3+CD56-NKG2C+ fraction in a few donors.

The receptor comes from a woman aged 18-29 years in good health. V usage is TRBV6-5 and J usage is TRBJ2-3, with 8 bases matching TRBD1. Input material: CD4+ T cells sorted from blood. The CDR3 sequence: CASSYYRGSADTQYF. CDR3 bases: TGTGCCAGCAGTTACTACAGGGGGAGCGCAGATACGCAGTATTTT.